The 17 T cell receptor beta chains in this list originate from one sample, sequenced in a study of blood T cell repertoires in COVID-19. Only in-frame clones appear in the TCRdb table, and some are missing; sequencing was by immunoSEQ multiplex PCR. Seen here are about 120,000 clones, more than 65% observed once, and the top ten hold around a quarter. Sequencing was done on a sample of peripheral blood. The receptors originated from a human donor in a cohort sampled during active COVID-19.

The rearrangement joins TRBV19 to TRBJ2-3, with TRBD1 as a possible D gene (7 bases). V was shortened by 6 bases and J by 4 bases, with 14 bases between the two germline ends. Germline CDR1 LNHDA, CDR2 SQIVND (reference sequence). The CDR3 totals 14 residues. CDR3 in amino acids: CASSGTGEADTQYF. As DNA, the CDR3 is TGTGCCAGTAGCGGAACAGGGGAGGCAGATACGCAGTATTTT.

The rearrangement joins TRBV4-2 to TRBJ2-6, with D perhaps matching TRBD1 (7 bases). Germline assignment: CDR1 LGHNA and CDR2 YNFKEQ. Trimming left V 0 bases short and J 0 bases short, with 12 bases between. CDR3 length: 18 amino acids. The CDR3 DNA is TGTGCCAGCAGCCAAGACAACAGGGGAGGCTCTGGGGCCAACGTCCTGACTTTC. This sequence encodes CASSQDNRGGSGANVLTF.

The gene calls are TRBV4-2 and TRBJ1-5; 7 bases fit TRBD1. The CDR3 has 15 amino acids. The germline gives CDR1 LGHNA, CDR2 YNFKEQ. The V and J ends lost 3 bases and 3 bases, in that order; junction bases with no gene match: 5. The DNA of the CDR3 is TGTGCCAGCAGCCACGCTACAGGGGACAATCAGCCCCAGCATTTT. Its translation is CASSHATGDNQPQHF.

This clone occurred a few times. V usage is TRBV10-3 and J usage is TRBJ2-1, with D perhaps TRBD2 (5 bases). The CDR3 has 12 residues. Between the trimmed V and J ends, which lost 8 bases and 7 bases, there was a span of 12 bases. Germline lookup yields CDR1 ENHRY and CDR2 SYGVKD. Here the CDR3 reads CAISRDINEQFF. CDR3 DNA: TGTGCCATCTCACGGGATATTAATGAGCAGTTCTTC.

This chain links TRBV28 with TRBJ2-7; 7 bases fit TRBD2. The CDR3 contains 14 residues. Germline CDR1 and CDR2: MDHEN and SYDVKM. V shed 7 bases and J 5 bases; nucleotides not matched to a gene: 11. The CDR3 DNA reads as TGTGCCAGCACCCAAGGGAGGGTTGGCCACGAGCAGTACTTC. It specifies CASTQGRVGHEQYF.

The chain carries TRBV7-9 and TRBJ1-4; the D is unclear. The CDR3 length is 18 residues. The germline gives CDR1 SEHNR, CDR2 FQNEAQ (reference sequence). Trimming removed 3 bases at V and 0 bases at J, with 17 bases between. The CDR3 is CASSFYSLLGATNEKLFF. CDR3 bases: TGTGCCAGCAGCTTTTATTCATTATTGGGCGCAACTAATGAAAAACTGTTTTTT.

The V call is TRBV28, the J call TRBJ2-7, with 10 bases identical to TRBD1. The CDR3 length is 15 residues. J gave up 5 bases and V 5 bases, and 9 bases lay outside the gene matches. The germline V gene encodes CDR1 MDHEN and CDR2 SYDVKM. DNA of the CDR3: TGTGCCAGCAGTGAGCCGGGACAGGGGAAAAACGAGCAGTACTTC. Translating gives CASSEPGQGKNEQYF. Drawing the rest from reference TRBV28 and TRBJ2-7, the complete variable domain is DVKVTQSSRYLVKRTGEKVFLECVQDMDHENMFWYRQDPGLGLRLIYFSYDVKMKEKGDIPEGYSVSREKKERFSLILESASTNQTSMYLCASSEPGQGKNEQYFGPGTRLTVT.

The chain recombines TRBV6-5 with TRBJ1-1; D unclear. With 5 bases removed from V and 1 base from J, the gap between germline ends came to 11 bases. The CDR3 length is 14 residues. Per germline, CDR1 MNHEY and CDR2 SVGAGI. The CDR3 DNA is TGTGCCAGCAGTCTTCTTACTGCGAACACTGAAGCTTTCTTT. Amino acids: CASSLLTANTEAFF.

CDR3 amino acids: CASSLGLVGETQYF. CDR3 in DNA: TGTGCCAGCAGCCTAGGACTAGTCGGAGAGACCCAGTACTTC. V gene TRBV11-2 combines with J gene TRBJ2-5; 7 bases map to TRBD2. V gave up 5 bases and J gave up 4 bases; unmatched junction bases: 7. Germline CDR1 and CDR2: SGHAT and FQNNGV. The CDR3 has 14 amino acids.

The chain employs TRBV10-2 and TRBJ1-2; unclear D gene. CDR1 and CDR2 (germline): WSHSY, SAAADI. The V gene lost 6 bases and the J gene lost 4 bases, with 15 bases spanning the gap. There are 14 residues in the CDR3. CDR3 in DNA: TGCGCCAGCAGCCCCACGAGGACTTTCTATGGCTACACCTTC. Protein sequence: CASSPTRTFYGYTF.

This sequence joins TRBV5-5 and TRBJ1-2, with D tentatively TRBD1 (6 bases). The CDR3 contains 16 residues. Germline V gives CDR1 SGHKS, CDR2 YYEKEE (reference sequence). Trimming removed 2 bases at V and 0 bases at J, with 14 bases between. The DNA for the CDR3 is TGTGCCAGCAGCTTTATTCAGGGGTCCTCTAACTATGGCTACACCTTC. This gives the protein CASSFIQGSSNYGYTF.

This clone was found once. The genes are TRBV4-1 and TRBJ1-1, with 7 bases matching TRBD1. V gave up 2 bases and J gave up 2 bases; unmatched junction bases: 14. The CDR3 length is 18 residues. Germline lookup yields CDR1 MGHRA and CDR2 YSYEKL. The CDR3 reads CASSQYFRGQTVNTEAFF. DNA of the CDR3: TGCGCCAGCAGCCAATACTTTCGGGGACAGACAGTAAACACTGAAGCTTTCTTT.

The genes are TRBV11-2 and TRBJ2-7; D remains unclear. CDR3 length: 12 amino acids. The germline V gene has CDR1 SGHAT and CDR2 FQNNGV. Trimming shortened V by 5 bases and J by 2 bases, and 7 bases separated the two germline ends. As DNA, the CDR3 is TGTGCCAGCAGCCATACGGCCTACGAGCAGTACTTC. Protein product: CASSHTAYEQYF.

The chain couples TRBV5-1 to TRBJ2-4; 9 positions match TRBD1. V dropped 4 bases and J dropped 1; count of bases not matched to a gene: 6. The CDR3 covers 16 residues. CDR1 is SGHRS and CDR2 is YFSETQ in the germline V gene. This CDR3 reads CASSPGQGNAKNIQYF. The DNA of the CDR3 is TGCGCCAGCAGCCCCGGACAGGGGAATGCCAAAAACATTCAGTACTTC.

CDR3 sequence reads: CAGKQWGQYEQYF. In DNA, the CDR3 is TGTGCTGGCAAACAGTGGGGACAGTACGAGCAGTACTTC. The gene calls are TRBV30 and TRBJ2-7, with TRBD1 identical over 7 bases. The CDR3 contains 13 residues. Per germline, CDR1 GTSNPN and CDR2 SVGIG (reference sequence).

As DNA, the CDR3 is TGTGCCAGCAGCCCTGCAGGGGTCGGGGAGCTGTTTTTT. The encoded protein is CASSPAGVGELFF. The gene calls are TRBV7-9 and TRBJ2-2, with D perhaps TRBD1 (6 bases). This CDR3 is built from 13 residues. V shed 5 bases and J shed 7 bases, with 11 bases lying between them. Germline values: CDR1 SEHNR, CDR2 FQNEAQ (reference sequence). Together with reference TRBV7-9 and TRBJ2-2, the CDR3 gives the full variable domain: DTGVSQNPRHKITKRGQNVTFRCDPISEHNRLYWYRQTLGQGPEFLTYFQNEAQLEKSRLLSDRFSAERPKGSFSTLEIQRTEQGDSAMYLCASSPAGVGELFFGEGSRLTVL.

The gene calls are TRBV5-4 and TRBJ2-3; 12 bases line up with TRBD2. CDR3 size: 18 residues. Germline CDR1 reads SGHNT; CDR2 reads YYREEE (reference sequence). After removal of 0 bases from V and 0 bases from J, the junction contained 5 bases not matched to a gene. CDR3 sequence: CASSLGLAGGPSTDTQYF. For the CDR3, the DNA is TGTGCCAGCAGCTTGGGTCTAGCGGGGGGGCCGAGCACAGATACGCAGTATTTT.